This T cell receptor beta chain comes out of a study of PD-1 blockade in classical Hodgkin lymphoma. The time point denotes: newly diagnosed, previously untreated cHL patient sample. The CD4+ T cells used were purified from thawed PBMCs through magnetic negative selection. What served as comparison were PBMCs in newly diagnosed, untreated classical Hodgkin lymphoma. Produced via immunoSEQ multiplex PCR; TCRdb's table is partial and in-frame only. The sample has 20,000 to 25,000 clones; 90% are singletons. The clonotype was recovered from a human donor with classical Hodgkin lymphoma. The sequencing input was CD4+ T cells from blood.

CDR3 sequence (DNA): TGTGCCAGCAGTTTAAGACCTGCTAACTATGGCTACACCTTC. The encoded protein is CASSLRPANYGYTF. This chain uses TRBV27 with TRBJ1-2; D remains unclear. CDR1 MNHEY and CDR2 SMNVEV come from the germline V gene (reference sequence). The CDR3 sequence is 14 residues long. V gave up 2 bases and J gave up 0 bases, with 7 bases separating them.